This T cell receptor (beta chain) appears in the sequencing data of a study of Graves' ophthalmopathy and Graves' hyperthyroidism. Scientists amplified the TCR beta CDR3 regions from RNA transcripts. First-round RT-PCR used HTBI primers; second-round multiplex PCR followed. TCRdb reprocessed the multiplex PCR reads via MiXCR and lists one record per CDR3 protein. The sample lists over 650,000 distinct CDR3 sequences; 35% to 45% were seen once. The TCR sequence derives from an adult man with Graves' ophthalmopathy. The sample was peripheral blood.

The CDR3 sequence: CASSLGLGDGYTF. DNA for the CDR3: TGTGCCAGCAGCCTGGGACTGGGCGATGGCTACACCTTC. The V and J genes are TRBV11-2 and TRBJ1-2; possibly TRBD1 for D (5 bases). From germline, CDR1 is SGHAT and CDR2 FQNNGV. CDR3 size: 13 residues. V lost 5 bases and J 6 bases, leaving 13 bases between the germline ends.